This T cell receptor (beta chain) was captured in a study of Tregs in tolerant kidney transplant recipients. Overall study results and limits: Findings come from small patient numbers and require larger validation.

Unstimulated regulatory T cells (CD4+CD25+CD127-), CD4+CD25- non-regulatory cells, CD4 and CD8 cells were FACS-sorted from thawed PBMCs. Trimming stripped 4 bases from V and 3 bases from J, with 12 bases between. Germline V gene sequence: CDR1 KGHSY, CDR2 FQNENV. The CDR3 contains 14 residues. The assay was immunoSEQ multiplex PCR, and TCRdb's table has in-frame clones only and misses some. The repertoire has 92,000 or so clones, 85% to 95% of them found once; the top ten carry 4.5% to 5%. With regard to this clone: Antigen unknown.

This chain connects TRBV16 to TRBJ1-2; D is ambiguous. The sample taken for sequencing was CD8+ T cells from blood. This TCR was sampled from a human donor in good health. CDR3: CASSRADTDYGYTF. CDR3 nucleotide sequence: TGTGCCAGCAGCCGAGCCGACACGGACTATGGCTACACCTTC.